These 31 T cell receptor beta chains share one sample of origin, sequenced in a study of human T cells and chemical hapten exposure. TCRdb re-called the RACE reads through MiXCR, storing one row per CDR3 protein. The table has roughly 160,000 distinct CDR3 sequences, more than 14% seen once. The time point: patch test 1, 2 weeks after DPC sensitization. As to treatment: therapeutic diphenylcyclopropenone sensitization with weekly scalp DPC. This sample comprised whole blood, obtained in connection with sensitization to the hapten diphenylcyclopropenone (DPC). The source is a young woman with alopecia areata. Some clones in this sample may be carry-over from other donors' samples.

V usage is TRBV4-3 and J usage is TRBJ2-1; weak D call: TRBD2 (6 bases). Trimming stripped 0 bases from V and 4 bases from J, with 19 bases between. Germline CDR1 LGHNA, CDR2 YSLEER. The CDR3 totals 18 residues. For the CDR3, the DNA is TGCGCCAGCAGCCAAGATAGGGATTGGCTAGCGCTATACAATGAGCAGTTCTTC. Its translation is CASSQDRDWLALYNEQFF.

The J gene is TRBJ2-1, the V gene TRBV2, with 14 bases matching TRBD2. Germline CDR1 reads SNHLY; CDR2 reads FYNNEI. After removal of 10 bases from V and 7 bases from J, the junction contained 15 bases not matched to a gene. CDR3 size: 17 residues. The DNA of the CDR3 is TGTGCCATCCACCCCTTTGGGACTAGCGGGAGTTCAAATGAGCAGTTCTTC. It translates to CAIHPFGTSGSSNEQFF.

The sample holds a few counts of this clonotype. The chain has TRBV29-1 and TRBJ1-1; D is undetermined. Germline V gene data show CDR1 as SQVTM and CDR2 as ANQGSEA. Between the trimmed V and J ends, which lost 5 bases and 1 base, there was a span of 8 bases. The CDR3 covers 12 residues. CDR3: CSVRISNTEAFF. Written as DNA, the CDR3 is TGCAGCGTTCGGATCTCGAACACTGAAGCTTTCTTT.

In this sample, this clonotype turned up many times. The chain recombines TRBV19 with TRBJ2-1; 8 bases match TRBD2. The CDR3 sequence is 15 residues long. The V segment lost 5 bases and the J segment 3 bases; nucleotides outside the gene matches: 6. CDR1 is LNHDA and CDR2 is SQIVND in the germline V gene (reference sequence). The CDR3 sequence: CASSLGTRGYNEQFF. In DNA form, the CDR3 reads TGTGCCAGTAGTCTGGGGACTAGGGGCTACAATGAGCAGTTCTTC.

This clonotype was seen a few times. V is TRBV5-1 and J is TRBJ2-1; 10 nucleotides agree with TRBD1. Germline V gene lookup returns CDR1 SGHRS and CDR2 YFSETQ. The CDR3 consists of 15 residues. With 4 bases clipped from V and 4 bases from J, the junction kept 5 bases outside the gene matches. The CDR3 is CASSLGQGFYNEQFF. For the CDR3, the DNA is TGCGCCAGCAGCCTGGGACAGGGGTTTTACAATGAGCAGTTCTTC.

This clonotype was seen more than once but under ten times. The CDR3 here is CASSSPPRAAGANVLTF. CDR3 DNA sequence: TGTGCCAGCAGTTCCCCACCTAGGGCGGCTGGGGCCAACGTCCTGACTTTC. V and J are TRBV27 and TRBJ2-6; D not certain. Germline CDR1 MNHEY, CDR2 SMNVEV (reference sequence). The CDR3 sequence is 17 residues long. V dropped 4 bases and J dropped 2 bases, with 15 bases sitting between them.

This clonotype was seen a few times. This chain uses TRBV7-9 with TRBJ1-1; 9 positions agree with TRBD1. From germline, CDR1 is SEHNR and CDR2 FQNEAQ (reference sequence). The V gene end was trimmed by 5 bases and the J gene end by 1 base; junction bases not matched to a gene: 2. The CDR3 has 14 residues. The CDR3 DNA is TGTGCCAGCAGCAAGGGACAGGGGAACACTGAAGCTTTCTTT. Translation: CASSKGQGNTEAFF.

In this sample, this clonotype turned up many times. This sequence joins TRBV12-3 or TRBV12-4 and TRBJ1-1; possibly TRBD1 for D (5 bases). CDR3 size: 15 residues. The V gene lost 0 bases and the J gene lost 1 base, with 9 bases spanning the gap. The CDR3 DNA is TGTGCCAGCAGTTTAGCGAGAGGGACGAACACTGAAGCTTTCTTT. Translated: CASSLARGTNTEAFF.

This clonotype was seen repeatedly, ten times or more. The chain couples TRBV20-1 to TRBJ1-2, with D possibly matching TRBD1 (6 bases). Trimming cost V 4 bases and J 2 bases, with 8 bases left between them. Germline assignment: CDR1 DFQATT and CDR2 SNEGSKA (reference sequence). The CDR3 is made up of 12 amino acids. The CDR3 reads CSATDRNYGYTF. The CDR3 coding sequence is TGCAGTGCTACCGACAGGAACTATGGCTACACCTTC.

This clonotype was seen many times. CDR3 coding DNA: TGTGCCAGTAGTAGGCCCCCGGGACAGGATAATGAAAAACTGTTTTTT. It specifies CASSRPPGQDNEKLFF. V gene TRBV19 combines with J gene TRBJ1-4; 8 positions match TRBD1. V trimming: 4 bases; J trimming: 4 bases; junction bases outside the gene matches: 8. CDR1 is LNHDA and CDR2 is SQIVND in the germline V gene (reference sequence). This CDR3 is 16 amino acids long.

This clonotype turned up a few times. The rearrangement joins TRBV2 to TRBJ2-7, with D perhaps matching TRBD1 (6 bases). Germline values: CDR1 SNHLY, CDR2 FYNNEI. V lost 2 bases and J lost 5, with 13 bases in between. This CDR3 spans 14 amino acids. The CDR3 coding sequence is TGTGCCAGCAGTGAAACGGGACACACCCACGAGCAGTACTTC. Protein sequence: CASSETGHTHEQYF.

The rearrangement links TRBV7-2 to TRBJ1-2; unclear D gene. The germline V gene encodes CDR1 SGHTA and CDR2 FQGNSA. V was cut by 1 base and J by 6 bases, with 18 bases left in between. The CDR3 consists of 16 residues. The CDR3 spells CASSLVSQSPVDGYTF. The CDR3 region has the DNA TGTGCCAGCAGCTTAGTGTCCCAGTCACCAGTCGATGGCTACACCTTC.

The V and J genes are TRBV10-3 and TRBJ1-1, with D perhaps matching TRBD1 (6 bases). This CDR3 region has 18 residues. Germline loops: CDR1 ENHRY, CDR2 SYGVKD. The V and J ends lost 6 bases and 4 bases respectively, with 27 bases between them. CDR3 protein: CAISPRDPGGGLGTEAFF. DNA for the CDR3: TGTGCCATCAGCCCAAGGGACCCCGGAGGGGGTCTGGGCACTGAAGCTTTCTTT.

This clonotype was counted between two and nine times. The chain links TRBV24-1 to TRBJ2-2; D possibly matches TRBD1 or TRBD2 (7 bases each). The CDR3 has 16 amino acids. Germline V gene lookup returns CDR1 KGHDR and CDR2 SFDVKD. Trimming removed 3 bases at V and 6 bases at J, with 16 bases between. CDR3 loop: CATSDPRGTAAGELFF. DNA for the CDR3: TGTGCCACCAGTGATCCGCGGGGGACAGCTGCCGGGGAGCTGTTTTTT.

This clonotype has just a few counts. V and J are TRBV6-5 and TRBJ1-6; 8 bases are a match to TRBD1. The length of the CDR3 is 17 residues. V shed 2 bases, J shed 7 bases, and the junction held 10 bases outside the gene matches. The V gene's germline CDR1 is MNHEY and CDR2 SVGAGI. The chain's CDR3 is CASSYDQPGQANSPLHF. The CDR3 coding sequence is TGTGCCAGCAGTTACGATCAACCGGGACAGGCAAATTCACCCCTCCACTTT.

The rearrangement joins TRBV10-1 to TRBJ2-5; tentatively, D is TRBD1 or TRBD2 (6 bases each). Per the germline V gene, CDR1 is WNHNN and CDR2 is SYGVQD (reference sequence). This CDR3 region has 15 residues. V gave up 6 bases and J gave up 2 bases, with 16 bases separating them. CDR3 loop: CASSQKGGFQETQYF. CDR3 in DNA: TGCGCCAGCAGCCAAAAGGGGGGCTTTCAAGAGACCCAGTACTTC.

This rearrangement joins TRBV20-1 to TRBJ1-5; TRBD1 matches at 9 bases. The CDR3 loop spans 16 amino acids. Germline lookup yields CDR1 DFQATT and CDR2 SNEGSKA (reference sequence). V lost 6 bases to trimming and J lost 3 bases; unmatched junction nucleotides: 12. The CDR3 DNA sequence: TGCAGTGCATCACAGGGGGCGCGAGGTAACAATCAGCCCCAGCATTTT. Translating it yields CSASQGARGNNQPQHF.

This rearrangement joins TRBV5-5 to TRBJ1-5; D ambiguous. Trimming took off 1 base at V and 0 bases at J, with 8 bases between the two ends. Germline-derived CDR1 and CDR2 are SGHKS and YYEKEE (reference sequence). The CDR3 extends over 15 amino acids. The DNA of the CDR3 is TGTGCCAGCAGCTTGAATGGATATAGCAATCAGCCCCAGCATTTT. Translation gives CASSLNGYSNQPQHF.

The chain carries TRBV3-1 and TRBJ1-2; D might be TRBD1 (6 bases). This CDR3 has 15 amino acids. Germline values: CDR1 LGHDT, CDR2 YNNKEL (reference sequence). Between the trimmed V and J ends, which lost 2 bases and 7 bases, there was a span of 17 bases. The CDR3 nucleotides read TGTGCCAGCAGCCAAAGCGATTGGGGGCTGGGTGGCTACACCTTC. It is translated as CASSQSDWGLGGYTF.

This rearrangement joins TRBV12-3 or TRBV12-4 to TRBJ2-5; 9 bases align to TRBD1. The CDR3 length is 15 residues. V lost 5 bases and J lost 2; bases outside the gene matches: 6. CDR3 coding DNA: TGTGCCAGCAGTCAGGGACAGGGAAGGCAAGAGACCCAGTACTTC. Translation gives CASSQGQGRQETQYF.

The rearrangement joins TRBV28 to TRBJ1-5, with 7 nucleotides matching TRBD1. Trimming at V came to 8 bases and at J to 5 bases, leaving 6 bases not matched to a gene. The CDR3 has 13 residues. The germline V gene has CDR1 MDHEN and CDR2 SYDVKM. The CDR3: CASYDRAYQPQHF. DNA for the CDR3: TGTGCCAGCTATGACAGGGCCTATCAGCCCCAGCATTTT.

This clonotype was seen a few times. This chain links TRBV18 with TRBJ1-1; D ambiguous. Trimming stripped 3 bases from V and 3 bases from J, with 8 bases between. CDR1 and CDR2 from the germline V gene are KGHSH and LQKENI. The CDR3 sequence is 13 residues long. CDR3 region: CASSPFGDTEAFF. The CDR3 bases are TGTGCCAGCTCACCCTTCGGAGACACTGAAGCTTTCTTT.

This clonotype was picked up many times. The chain has TRBV29-1 and TRBJ2-1; no reliable D call. V was shortened by 5 bases and J by 0 bases, with 11 bases between the two germline ends. CDR1 SQVTM and CDR2 ANQGSEA come from the germline V gene. The CDR3 has 14 amino acids. The CDR3 coding sequence is TGCAGCGTTCAATCCGGATTCTCCTACAATGAGCAGTTCTTC. This encodes CSVQSGFSYNEQFF.

This clonotype was found a few times. This sequence joins TRBV5-1 and TRBJ2-7, with 9 bases aligning to TRBD1. Germline V gene lookup returns CDR1 SGHRS and CDR2 YFSETQ. J gave up 4 bases and V 3 bases, and 5 bases lay outside the gene matches. The CDR3 is 14 residues long. CDR3 protein: CASSSSTGGYEQYF. The CDR3 DNA follows: TGCGCCAGCAGCTCCTCGACAGGGGGGTACGAGCAGTACTTC. The full variable domain, completed using reference TRBV5-1 and TRBJ2-7, is KAGVTQTPRYLIKTRGQQVTLSCSPISGHRSVSWYQQTPGQGLQFLFEYFSETQRNKGNFPGRFSGRQFSNSRSEMNVSTLELGDSALYLCASSSSTGGYEQYFGPGTRLTVT.

This clonotype was counted only a few times. This chain uses TRBV19 with TRBJ1-2, with TRBD1 matching 8 bases. V shed 1 base, J shed 6 bases, and the junction held 10 bases outside the gene matches. This CDR3 region has 16 residues. Germline V gene sequence: CDR1 LNHDA, CDR2 SQIVND (reference sequence). The CDR3 loop is CASSIAWTGQLDGYTF. CDR3 nucleotide sequence: TGTGCCAGTAGTATAGCTTGGACAGGGCAACTTGATGGCTACACCTTC.

The V call is TRBV7-3, the J call TRBJ1-2; no reliable D call. Trimming stripped 1 base from V and 8 bases from J, with 11 bases between. The CDR3 runs to 13 residues. CDR1 and CDR2 (germline): SGHTA, FQGTGA. DNA of the CDR3: TGTGCCAGCAGCTTAATTGATGGGCAGGGCTACACCTTC. Its translation: CASSLIDGQGYTF.

The chain combines TRBV2 with TRBJ2-7, with no clear D. V gave up 6 bases and J gave up 7 bases, with 10 bases separating them. Germline CDR1 reads SNHLY; CDR2 reads FYNNEI. This CDR3 is built from 11 residues. The CDR3 DNA sequence: TGTGCCAGCAGCCCCCGCTCGGAGCAGTACTTC. Amino acids: CASSPRSEQYF.

This clonotype was picked up many times. This rearrangement joins TRBV6-5 to TRBJ2-3; tentatively, D is TRBD2 (7 bases). V was trimmed by 5 bases and J by 6 bases, leaving 15 bases between them. Germline lookup yields CDR1 MNHEY and CDR2 SVGAGI. The CDR3 length is 14 residues. CDR3 in amino acids: CASSPRGAGDTQYF. Here the CDR3 DNA reads TGTGCCAGCAGTCCCCGGGGGGCCGGGGATACGCAGTATTTT.

This clonotype was seen more than once but under ten times. V is TRBV11-2 and J is TRBJ2-1; no clear D. The CDR3 extends over 15 amino acids. CDR1 is SGHAT and CDR2 is FQNNGV in the germline V gene. V gave up 5 bases and J gave up 2 bases, with 13 bases separating them. The CDR3 DNA reads as TGTGCCAGCAGCCCCCCGTTGCAGGCCTACAATGAGCAGTTCTTC. Translated: CASSPPLQAYNEQFF.

The gene calls are TRBV7-2 and TRBJ1-1; weak D call: TRBD1 (5 bases). CDR1 is SGHTA and CDR2 is FQGNSA in the germline V gene. CDR3 size: 13 residues. The V and J ends lost 1 base and 8 bases respectively, with 11 bases between them. CDR3 sequence reads: CASSLVVTAEAFF. The DNA of the CDR3 is TGTGCCAGCAGCTTAGTGGTGACAGCCGAAGCTTTCTTT.

This clonotype came up a few times. The V and J genes are TRBV29-1 and TRBJ1-2; no clear D gene. This CDR3 has 13 amino acids. Between the trimmed V and J ends, which lost 4 bases and 3 bases, there was a span of 12 bases. The germline CDR1 and CDR2 sequences are SQVTM and ANQGSEA. In DNA form, the CDR3 reads TGCAGCGTTGGCATCAACCTTTACTATGGCTACACCTTC. Its translation: CSVGINLYYGYTF.